A few counts support the clone carrying this T cell receptor (beta chain). This sequence may be a read error, since a much larger clone differs from it by one base. Individual cDNA molecules had unique molecular identifiers attached to them by the library. The authors' processing: Individual samples carried between about 20,000 and 700,000 TCRs, with around 96,000 as the median. TCRdb re-derived calls from the 5' RACE reads in MiXCR, one entry per CDR3 protein. For this entry, the V and J calls and clone size follow TCRdb and not the study's own pipeline. The table records about 140,000 distinct CDR3 sequences, roughly 4% of them present only once. Whole blood, unfractionated, served as the material for total RNA extraction. The sample comes from a study of human T cells and chemical hapten exposure. Study-level background: TCR yields per sample varied mostly from small pooled library volume differences.

The source is a female donor in good health.

In nucleotides, the CDR3 is TGTGCCAGCAGCTGTGGACGAAACACTGAAGCTTTCTTT. Translation: CASSCGRNTEAFF. This chain joins TRBV11-2 and TRBJ1-1, with no clear D. This CDR3 has 13 residues. The V and J ends lost 4 bases and 2 bases respectively, with 8 bases between them. The germline CDR1 and CDR2 sequences are SGHAT and FQNNGV.